This T cell receptor beta chain was recovered during a study of cytomegalovirus exposure and HLA in healthy donors (dated by TCRdb to the late 2010s). About the study as a whole: An earlier analysis of 587 of the donors reported approximately 300 Gb of sequence data and some 120 million unique TCR beta sequences from 150 million to 200 million T cells. A later analysis re-analyzed previously published TCR beta repertoires from 500 to 700 donors and added high-resolution HLA genotyping to study TCR occurrence patterns. Four or five DR-DQ haplotypes were handled as single units for association and clustering because linkage in the cohort was strong. Donor age, sex, ethnicity and CMV serostatus were collected together with the repertoire data. The study combined high-throughput TCR immunosequencing, statistical association of individual TCRs with disease status, and machine learning to predict cytomegalovirus infection status. An earlier analysis of 587 of the donors used high-throughput TCR beta sequencing to judge whether each TCR beta V gene segment behaved as functional or pseudogenic. Among some 400 genotyped donors of the cohort, an average of approximately 240,000 unique TCR beta nucleotide sequences was sequenced per donor, of which about 19% were non-productive. The aim of the study was to test whether cataloging public T cell receptors could identify signatures of past pathogen exposure. The later analysis used no new phenotypic data to find candidate immune exposures, relying instead on TCR beta sequences and their occurrence across donors. An early release covering some 640 HLA-typed donors comprised approximately 300 gigabases of sequencing data and approximately 80 million unique TCR sequences. Every discovery cohort repertoire had been produced on one sequencing platform. Typing coverage differed by locus: A, B, C, DRB1 and DQB1 were typed in about 629-640 donors, DQA1 in about 550, DPA1 in over 600, and DPB1 in 450 to 490. Besides the first cohort of 666 subjects, a separate validation cohort made up of 120 different subjects was used. A later genetic analysis used genome-wide SNP genotypes for about 65% of the 666 donors, treating that subset as a discovery cohort. HLA typing covered class I and class II loci at four-digit resolution. Using immunosequencing, the study profiled T cell repertoires from about 650 subjects and related those repertoires to cytomegalovirus serostatus. Of the roughly 400 genotyped donors, about 80% fell in the genetic ancestry cluster associated with self-reported Caucasian donors.

Here is what the overall study found, with its caveats: Sequencing depth was assumed to be roughly uniform across donors in the presence/absence analyses, though that assumption may not hold. For the cohort, immune exposure information was limited to CMV serostatus. A cluster of highly shared sequence variants was judged likely to be a technical artifact of the sequencing pipeline. Some IMGT-functional V segments, including TRBV6-2 and TRBV6-3, could not be distinguished by the 87-base-pair reads and were therefore excluded. A later analysis found that HLA-associated TCR beta chains were more clonally expanded and had lower generation probabilities than equally common non-associated chains. This cohort had only TCR beta chains sequenced, and the lack of alpha or paired-chain data limited which features could be detected. In an earlier analysis of around 600 of the donors, most TCR beta V segments were observed in productive rearrangements about 87% or about 30% of the time, broadly matching IMGT annotations. V-gene and J-gene trimming of TCR beta chains was associated with a missense DCLRE1C variant in a later genetic analysis, and the association was replicated in an independent cohort. When HLA alleles, especially DR and DQ, strongly co-occurred, TCR associations were difficult to assign to individual alleles. According to a later analysis, parvovirus B19, influenza, CMV and Epstein-Barr virus appeared linked to several top co-occurrence clusters. A total of fewer than 200 TCR beta chains were listed by the study as associated with cytomegalovirus. In a later analysis, TCR association rates were found to vary across HLA loci, with the most associated TCRs seen for DRB1 alleles and the fewest for HLA-C alleles. Because HLA typing was missing for some donors at each locus, association tests included only the typed subset. A further reported finding was that TCR beta sequences accurately predicted the HLA-A and HLA-B alleles for most subjects in the first cohort. At a false discovery rate of 0.05, a later analysis linked some 17,000 TCR beta sequences to specific HLA alleles. In vitro tests confirmed that three of the cytomegalovirus-associated TCR beta chains recognize cytomegalovirus antigens. Correlated functional status among segregating V segments might reflect linkage disequilibrium, but an unknown experimental factor could not be ruled out. It was suggested by the authors that the approach could potentially be generalized to other disease states and immunological phenotypes. In a later genetic analysis, fewer N-insertions in productive TCRs were reported among donors in an Asian-associated ancestry cluster than the approximately 710-donor mean. Most TCR sequences were seen in very few donors, while some public TCRs were found in many individuals. The classifier was reported to diagnose cytomegalovirus status with high specificity and sensitivity in both the original cohort and the validation cohort. A later analysis found that most CMV-associated TCR beta chains appeared HLA-restricted, with HLA associations seemingly driven largely by CMV exposure. Because counts were too low, about 15 rarely observed V segments, including chromosome 9 orphons, were left out of the earlier analysis of over 550 of the donors.

About this clone: Its antigen specificity is not known. Base quality data are lacking; no much larger clone is found one base away.

The CDR3 measures 17 amino acids from cysteine to phenylalanine. Here the CDR3 DNA is all that survives: 51 bases in frame from base 1. In the germline V gene (reference sequence), CDR1 corresponds to LNHDA and CDR2 to SQIVND. Germline trimming: 6 bases from V, 5 bases from J; junction bases outside gene matches: 15. The cohort comprised approximately 700 healthy bone marrow donors. At the time of sampling, all cohort members were nominally healthy, though unrecorded immune exposures were likely present. CMV serostatus was positive for 250 to 300 and negative for about 55% of the 666 cohort members, and was not recorded for this donor. Every donor gave a peripheral blood sample, and the peripheral blood mononuclear cells from that sample were used for TCR beta sequencing. The Qiagen DNeasy Blood Extraction Kit was used to extract genomic DNA from the blood cell samples. Library method: the immunoSEQ multiplex PCR assay. For the multiplex PCR, a mixture combining 60 forward primers for TCR Vbeta segments and 13 reverse primers for TCR Jbeta segments was used. The CDR3 region of rearranged TCR beta genes was amplified from genomic DNA with a multiplex PCR assay. Amplified TCR beta libraries were sequenced as 87-base-pair reads on the Illumina HiSeq System. The original methods were these. Across the roughly 640 repertoires, a later analysis counted about 81 million unique TCR beta chains, around 10 million of which were shared by at least two donors. A nearest-neighbor algorithm error-corrected the raw reads and collapsed the reads into unique sequences, merging closely related sequences to remove PCR and sequencing errors. To assign V, D and J gene segments, CDR3 sequences were aligned to IMGT reference sequences. For a sequence to be retained, a match of at least six nucleotides to both a V gene segment and a J gene segment was required. A rearrangement counted as productive if the CDR3 had no stop codons and remained in frame with V and J, and every other rearrangement counted as non-productive. CDR3 was defined according to IMGT convention as the region running from the second conserved V-encoded cysteine to the conserved J-encoded phenylalanine. The earlier analysis of about 640 of the donors excluded any sequence lacking an unambiguous match to a single V gene segment. An earlier analysis of 587 of the donors classified V segments as functional when productive rearrangements were above 56.7% and as segregating when the standard deviation between donors was above 5%. A statistical classification framework was developed to diagnose cytomegalovirus status using the catalog of TCR beta chain sequences. A later analysis assigned V and J genes by comparing TCR nucleotide sequences with IMGT/GENE-DB human TR gene sequences. The TCRdist pipeline was used in a later analysis to assign CDR3 sequences and most-parsimonious VDJ recombination scenarios. In a later analysis, every TCR beta chain was defined by the combination of its CDR3 amino acid sequence and its V-gene family, and reads without a unique V-gene family were dropped. In a later analysis, 450 to 600 highly shared, low-generation-probability nucleotide sequences were removed to address suspected cross-contamination and a sequencing artifact. For each public chain, a later analysis derived a clonal expansion index from normalized ranks of inferred template counts within each repertoire. A later analysis computed generation probabilities with a VDJ recombination model fitted to out-of-frame rearrangements, and checked the results against IGoR. In a later analysis, hypergeometric tests were used to score TCR-TCR, TCR-HLA and TCR-CMV co-occurrence, with a repertoire-size bias correction applied to TCR pairs. A later analysis estimated false discovery rates by permuting HLA or CMV assignments 20 times. In a later analysis, co-occurring TCRs were grouped using DBSCAN, and TCRdist sequence similarity was added for clustering within HLA-allele-positive subsets. For co-occurrence clustering, repertoires with fewer than 30,000 or more than 120,000 public chains were excluded, along with roughly 5 repertoires with anomalous nucleotide sharing. TCRdb limited this immuneACCESS table to in-frame rearrangements with V and J called. A share of clones is missing; checked studies link under half to unresolved V genes, and the rest is unexplained. V and J calls and clone size are as listed in that table; D and trimming were resolved from the DNA. The sample table contains about 140,000 clones; only one count was recorded for approximately 73% of them. Roughly 14% of the sample is held by the ten biggest clonotypes.

The material sequenced was PBMCs. The rearrangement combines TRBV19 with TRBJ2-3, with 9 bases in between that match TRBD2. The origin of this receptor is a human donor in good health. For the CDR3, the sequence is CASRSSGAGGVGDTQYF. The DNA reads TGTGCCAGTAGGTCTAGCGGGGCCGGGGGGGTGGGAGATACGCAGTATTTT.